The 23 T cell receptor beta chains presented below share a single source sample, sequenced in a study of OX40 agonist ivuxolimab in advanced cancers. The data were produced by immunoSEQ multiplex PCR, yet TCRdb's version contains in-frame clones alone and is incomplete. The data contain about 29,000 clones, roughly 90% of them singletons. This sample comprised CD4+ or CD8+ T cells sorted from blood, obtained in a trial of the OX40 agonist ivuxolimab. These TCRs come from an adult with an advanced solid tumor such as melanoma, head and neck, liver or kidney cancer.

V usage is TRBV18 and J usage is TRBJ2-1; 9 positions match TRBD2. The CDR3 length is 15 residues. Germline assignment: CDR1 KGHSH and CDR2 LQKENI. Losses at the gene ends were 2 bases for V and 7 bases for J; bases not matched to a gene: 6. CDR3 residues: CASSPAGGPSNEQFF. CDR3 DNA sequence: TGTGCCAGCTCACCAGCGGGAGGGCCCTCGAATGAGCAGTTCTTC.

The gene calls are TRBV5-1 and TRBJ2-3; no firm D call. Trimming cost V 0 bases and J 0 bases, with 2 bases left between them. Germline lookup yields CDR1 SGHRS and CDR2 YFSETQ. The CDR3 runs 13 residues. This CDR3 reads CASSLASTDTQYF. The DNA of the CDR3 is TGCGCCAGCAGCTTGGCAAGCACAGATACGCAGTATTTT.

The genes are TRBV7-6 and TRBJ2-2; D unresolved. Deletions cut 3 bases from V and 0 bases from J, with 8 bases between. The germline V gene encodes CDR1 SGHVS and CDR2 FNYEAQ. The CDR3 totals 15 residues. CDR3 DNA sequence: TGTGCCAGCAGCTTGTGGGGTCCGAACACCGGGGAGCTGTTTTTT. Translation: CASSLWGPNTGELFF.

This chain uses TRBV10-2 with TRBJ2-7, with D possibly being TRBD1 (5 bases). Looked up from germline, CDR1 is WSHSY and CDR2 is SAAADI. CDR3 length: 13 amino acids. Between the trimmed V and J ends, which lost 3 bases and 5 bases, there was a span of 11 bases. CDR3 nucleotide sequence: TGCGCCAGCAGTGAAGACAGCTGGGACGAGCAGTACTTC. Protein sequence: CASSEDSWDEQYF.

The rearrangement joins TRBV7-9 to TRBJ2-7, with no clear D. V lost 1 base, J lost 2 bases, and 9 bases lay in between. Looked up from germline, CDR1 is SEHNR and CDR2 is FQNEAQ (reference sequence). This CDR3 is 14 amino acids long. CDR3: CASSLGRRPYEQYF. The DNA for the CDR3 is TGTGCCAGCAGCTTAGGTAGGCGGCCCTACGAGCAGTACTTC.

This clone was found a few times. V usage is TRBV5-4 and J usage is TRBJ2-5; 9 bases are a match to TRBD2. Germline V gene data show CDR1 as SGHNT and CDR2 as YYREEE (reference sequence). J gave up 4 bases and V 0 bases, and 7 bases lay outside the gene matches. The CDR3 has 16 amino acids. CDR3 sequence: CASSLGETSGLETQYF. CDR3 sequence (DNA): TGTGCCAGCAGCTTGGGTGAGACTAGCGGACTAGAGACCCAGTACTTC.

The chain carries TRBV4-1 and TRBJ2-1, with a tentative D call TRBD1 (6 bases). Germline values: CDR1 MGHRA, CDR2 YSYEKL. The CDR3 contains 13 residues. V was pared by 2 bases and J by 8 bases, with 10 bases between. In nucleotides, the CDR3 is TGCGCCAGCAGCCAACAGGGGAGCGATGAGCAGTTCTTC. It encodes CASSQQGSDEQFF.

The chain is built from TRBV19 and TRBJ1-6; D is unresolved. The CDR3 loop spans 16 amino acids. Germline loops: CDR1 LNHDA, CDR2 SQIVND (reference sequence). V was pared by 7 bases and J by 5 bases, with 18 bases between. The CDR3 DNA sequence: TGTGCCAGTACTCATTCCGCGGGGAGTGATAATTCACCCCTCCACTTT. Encoded protein: CASTHSAGSDNSPLHF.

V is TRBV27 and J is TRBJ2-2; D is possibly TRBD1 (6 bases). Trimming left V 2 bases short and J 6 bases short, with 13 bases between. Germline assignment: CDR1 MNHEY and CDR2 SMNVEV (reference sequence). The CDR3 length is 15 residues. CDR3 nucleotides: TGTGCCAGCAGTTTACTGCTCAGGGGCGCCGGGGAGCTGTTTTTT. Its protein product is CASSLLLRGAGELFF.

V and J are TRBV6-6 and TRBJ2-1; 8 bases are shared with TRBD1. Germline loops: CDR1 MNHNY, CDR2 SVGAGI (reference sequence). Trimming removed 4 bases from V and 9 bases from J; junction bases left unmatched: 5. The CDR3 length is 13 residues. This chain's CDR3 is CASSSGQGPEQFF. The CDR3 nucleotides are TGTGCCAGCAGTTCCGGACAGGGCCCTGAGCAGTTCTTC.

This rearrangement joins TRBV6-5 to TRBJ2-1; maybe TRBD2 (6 bases). This CDR3 comprises 10 residues. Trimming left V 9 bases short and J 7 bases short, with 7 bases between. Germline lookup yields CDR1 MNHEY and CDR2 SVGAGI. CDR3 sequence (DNA): TGTGCCAGTGGGGGGAATGAGCAGTTCTTC. Its translation is CASGGNEQFF.

This clone was detected once. V is TRBV2 and J is TRBJ2-5, with TRBD1 identical over 7 bases. From germline, CDR1 is SNHLY and CDR2 FYNNEI. V trimming: 4 bases; J trimming: 5 bases; junction bases outside the gene matches: 10. The CDR3 contains 15 residues. In nucleotides, the CDR3 is TGTGCCAGCAGTGGAGTAGACAGGGAAGGTGAGACCCAGTACTTC. It codes for CASSGVDREGETQYF.

The J gene is TRBJ2-1, the V gene TRBV27; D may be TRBD1 or TRBD2 (5 bases each). The CDR3 has 15 residues. Germline CDR1 reads MNHEY; CDR2 reads SMNVEV (reference sequence). Trimming left V 4 bases short and J 6 bases short, with 16 bases between. The CDR3 region is CASSYSGAYPNEQFF. The DNA for the CDR3 is TGTGCCAGCAGTTATTCCGGGGCTTATCCCAATGAGCAGTTCTTC.

The chain is built from TRBV15 and TRBJ1-5; 7 nucleotides agree with TRBD1. The CDR3 is made up of 15 amino acids. Germline V lookup: CDR1 LNHNV, CDR2 YYDKDF (reference sequence). V dropped 1 base and J dropped 2; count of bases not matched to a gene: 2. The CDR3 sequence is CATSRGTGRNQPQHF. Written as DNA, the CDR3 is TGTGCCACCAGCAGAGGGACAGGACGCAATCAGCCCCAGCATTTT.

The chain links TRBV9 to TRBJ2-7, with D possibly TRBD1 on 6 matching bases. V lost 4 bases to trimming and J lost 5 bases, with 10 bases between them. Germline V gives CDR1 SGDLS, CDR2 YYNGEE. The CDR3 length is 12 residues. CDR3 sequence reads: CASSTGSNEQYF. CDR3 nucleotides: TGTGCCAGCAGCACAGGGTCTAACGAGCAGTACTTC. The whole variable domain, remainder taken from reference TRBV9 and TRBJ2-7, is DSGVTQTPKHLITATGQRVTLRCSPRSGDLSVYWYQQSLDQGLQFLIQYYNGEERAKGNILERFSAQQFPDLHSELNLSSLELGDSALYFCASSTGSNEQYFGPGTRLTVT.

The V call is TRBV10-1, the J call TRBJ2-1; D is unclear. There are 12 residues in the CDR3. Germline assignment: CDR1 WNHNN and CDR2 SYGVQD (reference sequence). V was clipped by 5 bases and J by 0 bases, with 2 bases between them. The CDR3 spells CASSNSYNEQFF. CDR3 coding DNA: TGCGCCAGCAGTAACTCCTACAATGAGCAGTTCTTC.

The DNA of the CDR3 is TGTGCCAGCAGCGCCGGGGCTACCTACGAGCAGTACTTC. This gives the protein CASSAGATYEQYF. The chain combines TRBV27 with TRBJ2-7, with D possibly being TRBD1 or TRBD2 (5 bases each). This CDR3 is 13 amino acids long. The germline V gene encodes CDR1 MNHEY and CDR2 SMNVEV (reference sequence). V lost 6 bases, J lost 2 bases, and 11 bases lay in between.

The J gene is TRBJ2-5, the V gene TRBV27; 7 positions agree with TRBD1. CDR3 length: 17 amino acids. V lost 4 bases to trimming and J lost 2 bases; unmatched junction nucleotides: 13. Looked up from germline, CDR1 is MNHEY and CDR2 is SMNVEV (reference sequence). The CDR3 DNA is TGTGCCAGCAGTTCACCGAGGGGGCTTCAGACTCAAGAGACCCAGTACTTC. It specifies CASSSPRGLQTQETQYF.

The rearrangement uses TRBV30 and TRBJ1-5; 8 bases are shared with TRBD1. The germline gives CDR1 GTSNPN, CDR2 SVGIG (reference sequence). The CDR3 length is 15 residues. V shed 3 bases and J 2 bases; nucleotides not matched to a gene: 6. The CDR3 loop is CAWRKDREGNQPQHF. The CDR3 DNA sequence: TGTGCCTGGAGGAAGGACAGGGAGGGCAATCAGCCCCAGCATTTT.

The CDR3 DNA sequence: TGCGCCAGCAGTGATAGGGTTTACGAGCAGTACTTC. Its protein product is CASSDRVYEQYF. The chain has TRBV10-1 and TRBJ2-7; D unclear. Germline V CDR1 and CDR2: WNHNN, SYGVQD (reference sequence). The V gene lost 3 bases and the J gene lost 4 bases, with 7 bases spanning the gap. The CDR3 is 12 amino acids.

The genes are TRBV19 and TRBJ2-3; D is undetermined. This CDR3 has 13 residues. Germline V gene lookup returns CDR1 LNHDA and CDR2 SQIVND (reference sequence). V was trimmed by 9 bases and J by 2 bases, leaving 12 bases between them. The CDR3 nucleotides are TGTGCCAGCAATATGGAGACCACAGATACGCAGTATTTT. As protein: CASNMETTDTQYF.

This clone has only one observation. An end of the junction does not agree with germline; a read error may underlie this. The V gene is TRBV29-1, the J gene TRBJ2-1, with TRBD2 identical over 7 bases. Per germline, CDR1 SQVTM and CDR2 ANQGSEA. This CDR3 has 14 amino acids. Here the CDR3 DNA reads TGCAGCGCTGAAGCGGGGACGCCCTCAAATGAGCAGTTCTTC. Amino acids: CSAEAGTPSNEQFF.

For the CDR3, the DNA is TGTGCCAGCAGCCCCCAGGGATCCTCTAACTATGGCTACACCTTC. As protein: CASSPQGSSNYGYTF. V is TRBV9 and J is TRBJ1-2; tentatively, D is TRBD1 (5 bases). Trimming pared 4 bases from V and 0 bases from J, leaving 13 bases between. Germline CDR1 and CDR2: SGDLS and YYNGEE. The CDR3 covers 15 residues.